This TCR beta chain was observed in a study of cytomegalovirus exposure and HLA in healthy donors. Points on this clone: What it recognizes is unknown.

Amplification used 60 Vbeta primers and 13 Jbeta primers. The table came from immunoSEQ multiplex PCR; TCRdb's copy has only in-frame clones and leaves some out. The sample shows approximately 100,000 clones, under 80% of them seen only once. The study's findings and limits: Under 20,000 TCR beta sequences were associated with HLA alleles at 0.05 false discovery rate in a later analysis. Reports credit the classifier with highly specific, highly sensitive diagnosis of cytomegalovirus status. Cytomegalovirus association was listed for 150 or so TCR beta chains.

Germline-derived CDR1 and CDR2 are SGHDT and YYEEEE. J was trimmed by 5 bases and V by 0 bases; bases with no gene match: 5. This CDR3 is built from 15 residues. The TCR was taken from a woman aged 50 to 65 in good health and CMV-seropositive. This chain uses TRBV5-6 with TRBJ2-7; 10 positions match TRBD1. Material: PBMCs. CDR3 coding DNA: TGTGCCAGCAGCTTGGGGACAGGGGGTTTGCACGAGCAGTACTTC. This encodes CASSLGTGGLHEQYF.